The subject of this entry is one T cell receptor beta chain. This CDR3 contains 15 residues. The ends were cut back, 0 bases at V and 2 bases at J, with 9 bases in the middle. In germline, CDR1 is SGHDT, CDR2 YYEEEE. This specimen belongs to a study of blood T cell repertoires in COVID-19. Whole-study context: Samples representing acute and convalescent COVID-19 were sourced from the United States, Italy and Spain. PBMCs, B-cell-depleted T cells, or T cells were the source of the cDNA or gDNA that made up the material.

Repertoires were generated with immunoSEQ multiplex PCR, while TCRdb's copy carries only in-frame clones and drops some. The data show 150,000 to 200,000 clones, about 80% seen once. Sequencing used peripheral blood. V usage is TRBV5-6 and J usage is TRBJ1-3; D not resolved. The TCR originated in a human donor with acute or convalescent COVID-19. The donor label of this sample is uncertain. The CDR3 loop reads CASSLAAVAGNTIYF. The CDR3, as DNA: TGTGCCAGCAGCTTGGCCGCGGTTGCTGGAAACACCATATATTTT.